These T cell receptor beta chains were read from a single sample in a study of blood T cell repertoires in COVID-19. The table came from immunoSEQ multiplex PCR; TCRdb's copy has only in-frame clones and leaves some out. The sample has around 130,000 clones, under 85% seen once. The sequenced sample consisted of PBMCs or T cells enriched from blood (not recorded which). The source of these receptors is a man younger than 45 who had recovered from COVID-19. Both conserved end residues are part of each CDR3. Fields, in order: J gene, V gene, D gene, clone size, CDR3 protein, CDR3 DNA. The D gene is left open where the match is weak. Where a row states a size, it is once, few, many or the class of an expanded clone; other rows omit it.

TRBJ2-7	TRBV5-4	TRBD2	NA	CASSYGGGYEQYF	TGTGCCAGCAGCTACGGCGGGGGCTACGAGCAGTACTTC
TRBJ1-1	TRBV5-1	NA	NA	CASSLANRVMSEAFF	TGCGCCAGCAGCTTGGCCAACAGGGTTATGTCTGAAGCTTTCTTT
TRBJ2-3	TRBV5-1	TRBD2	NA	CASSLDPSGRADTQYF	TGCGCCAGCAGCTTGGATCCTAGCGGGAGGGCAGATACGCAGTATTTT
TRBJ1-1	TRBV13	NA	NA	CASSVSRGGLNTEAFF	TGTGCCAGCAGCGTCTCCAGGGGCGGGCTGAACACTGAAGCTTTCTTT
TRBJ1-2	TRBV11-2	TRBD1	NA	CASSFHNQGALNYGYTF	TGTGCCAGCAGCTTCCATAACCAGGGGGCATTAAACTATGGCTACACCTTC
TRBJ2-5	TRBV9	TRBD2	NA	CASSVGLAGVEGTQYF	TGTGCCAGCAGCGTAGGACTAGCGGGGGTAGAGGGGACCCAGTACTTC
TRBJ2-7	TRBV27	TRBD1	NA	CASSFRGQGAGEQYF	TGTGCCAGCAGTTTTAGGGGACAGGGGGCGGGCGAGCAGTACTTC
TRBJ1-1	TRBV6-4	NA	NA	CASSDQGNTEAFF	TGTGCCAGCAGTGATCAGGGCAACACTGAAGCTTTCTTT
TRBJ2-2	TRBV2	NA	few	CASRAVVQDTGELFF	TGTGCCAGCAGGGCCGTTGTCCAGGACACCGGGGAGCTGTTTTTT
TRBJ1-4	TRBV9	NA	NA	CASSVGGNNEKLFF	TGTGCCAGCAGCGTAGGAGGCAATAATGAAAAACTGTTTTTT
TRBJ1-2	TRBV7-9	NA	NA	CASSSDSGQYYGYTF	TGTGCCAGCAGCTCAGACTCGGGACAATACTATGGCTACACCTTC
TRBJ1-3	TRBV19	NA	NA	CASSPGDTGNTIYF	TGTGCCAGTAGTCCCGGGGACACTGGAAACACCATATATTTT
TRBJ1-1	TRBV20-1	NA	NA	CSAGPGTEAFF	TGCAGCGCCGGACCGGGGACTGAAGCTTTCTTT
TRBJ1-6	TRBV18	TRBD1	few	CASSQGQSNSPLHF	TGTGCCAGCTCACAGGGACAGTCCAATTCACCCCTCCACTTT
TRBJ2-7	TRBV5-4	TRBD2	NA	CAVREGEDEQYF	TGTGCCGTGCGGGAGGGGGAGGACGAGCAGTACTTC
TRBJ2-2	TRBV5-1	TRBD2	once	CASSSGGTGELFF	TGCGCCAGCAGCTCGGGGGGAACCGGGGAGCTGTTTTTT
TRBJ2-1	TRBV27	TRBD2	NA	CASSSLAGVDNEQFF	TGTGCCAGCAGTTCTCTAGCGGGGGTTGACAATGAGCAGTTCTTC
TRBJ1-6	TRBV30	NA	NA	CAWSVQQGNSPLHF	TGTGCCTGGAGTGTACAACAGGGAAACTCACCCCTCCACTTT
TRBJ2-3	TRBV7-9	TRBD2	NA	CASKGLLEDTQYF	TGTGCCAGCAAGGGACTACTCGAAGATACGCAGTATTTT
TRBJ2-7	TRBV5-1	TRBD1	few	CASSPVGQGFEQYF	TGCGCCAGCAGCCCCGTGGGACAGGGATTCGAGCAGTACTTC
TRBJ1-2	TRBV6-5	NA	once	CASSLRGSYGYTF	TGTGCCAGCAGTTTGAGAGGGAGCTATGGCTACACCTTC
TRBJ1-5	TRBV30	NA	few	CAWSGGMDQPQHF	TGTGCCTGGAGTGGAGGGATGGATCAGCCCCAGCATTTT
TRBJ2-2	TRBV7-2	NA	NA	CASSTGTRLNTGELFF	TGTGCCAGCTCAACCGGTACCCGACTAAACACCGGGGAGCTGTTTTTT
TRBJ2-1	TRBV25-1	TRBD2	NA	CASSTGRISSNEQFF	TGTGCCAGCAGTACCGGGAGGATAAGTAGCAATGAGCAGTTCTTC
TRBJ1-1	TRBV3-1/TRBV3-2	NA	once	CASSHSSGVYTEAFF	TGTGCCAGCAGCCACAGTTCCGGGGTATACACTGAAGCTTTCTTT
TRBJ1-2	TRBV7-9	NA	NA	CASSTGGGSANYGYTF	TGTGCCAGCAGCACCGGGGGGGGATCCGCTAACTATGGCTACACCTTC
TRBJ1-3	TRBV6-5	NA	NA	CASSYDGTGNTIYF	TGTGCCAGCAGTTACGACGGGACTGGAAACACCATATATTTT
TRBJ1-4	TRBV7-9	TRBD1	NA	CASTRGQAQEKLFF	TGTGCCAGCACCCGGGGACAGGCCCAGGAAAAACTGTTTTTT
TRBJ1-4	TRBV7-9	NA	NA	CASSLEAGKLFF	TGTGCCAGCAGCTTAGAGGCAGGGAAACTGTTTTTT
TRBJ1-6	TRBV5-1	TRBD1	NA	CASSFDRGSRNSPLHF	TGCGCCAGCAGCTTCGACAGGGGCTCAAGGAATTCACCCCTCCACTTT
TRBJ2-1	TRBV2	TRBD2	many	CASSGESGRAYNEQFF	TGTGCCAGCAGTGGGGAATCGGGGAGGGCCTACAATGAGCAGTTCTTC
TRBJ1-1	TRBV10-2	NA	NA	CASGVNTEAFF	TGCGCCAGCGGAGTGAACACTGAAGCTTTCTTT
TRBJ1-4	TRBV2	TRBD1	NA	CASGQGQAGAKLFF	TGTGCCAGCGGCCAGGGACAGGCGGGCGCAAAACTGTTTTTT
TRBJ2-1	TRBV12-5	NA	NA	CASGLGATVSSYNEQFF	TGTGCTAGTGGTTTGGGGGCCACAGTAAGCTCCTACAATGAGCAGTTCTTC
TRBJ1-6	TRBV19	TRBD1	NA	CASSGKTGNSPLHF	TGTGCCAGTAGTGGAAAGACAGGGAATTCACCCCTCCACTTT
TRBJ1-1	TRBV28	NA	NA	CASRQDGNTEAFF	TGTGCCAGTCGACAAGACGGCAACACTGAAGCTTTCTTT
TRBJ2-3	TRBV19	NA	NA	CASSHPGLLPAPDTQYF	TGTGCCAGTAGTCATCCGGGTCTCCTCCCCGCCCCAGATACGCAGTATTTT
TRBJ2-5	TRBV19	TRBD1	NA	CASSTGQGQTKTQYF	TGTGCCAGTAGTACTGGACAGGGCCAAACAAAGACCCAGTACTTC
TRBJ2-1	TRBV7-2	NA	NA	CASSLEGALDPFF	TGTGCCAGCAGCTTAGAAGGGGCTTTAGACCCGTTCTTC
TRBJ2-3	TRBV9	NA	once	CASSVDGRDTDTQYF	TGTGCCAGCAGCGTAGACGGCAGGGATACAGATACGCAGTATTTT
TRBJ1-2	TRBV12-3/TRBV12-4	NA	NA	CASSLNGGYGYTF	TGTGCCAGCAGTTTAAACGGGGGCTATGGCTACACCTTC
TRBJ2-3	TRBV3-1/TRBV3-2	TRBD2	NA	CASSQEWLAGGDTQYF	TGTGCCAGCAGCCAAGAGTGGTTAGCGGGAGGAGATACGCAGTATTTT
TRBJ2-1	TRBV10-3	TRBD2	NA	CAISESTSGLYNEQFF	TGTGCCATCAGTGAGTCGACTAGCGGGCTCTACAATGAGCAGTTCTTC
TRBJ2-1	TRBV4-2	TRBD2	NA	CASSRQAGEKFGNEQFF	TGTGCCAGCAGCCGGCAAGCGGGGGAGAAATTTGGCAATGAGCAGTTCTTC
TRBJ2-1	TRBV3-1/TRBV3-2	TRBD2	NA	CASSPYLRGMMGNEQFF	TGTGCCAGCAGCCCGTACTTGCGGGGGATGATGGGCAATGAGCAGTTCTTC
TRBJ2-7	TRBV6-5	TRBD2	NA	CASSYSSGSYEQYF	TGTGCCAGCAGTTACTCTAGCGGGAGCTACGAGCAGTACTTC
TRBJ1-2	TRBV14	NA	few	CASSRGLYGYTF	TGTGCCAGCAGCCGGGGCCTCTATGGCTACACCTTC
TRBJ2-7	TRBV2	NA	few	CASRGTLWTATAYEQYF	TGTGCCAGCAGGGGAACGCTGTGGACAGCCACAGCCTACGAGCAGTACTTC
TRBJ1-4	TRBV2	NA	NA	CASSGPGTPTNEKLFF	TGTGCCAGCAGTGGCCCAGGGACACCAACTAATGAAAAACTGTTTTTT
TRBJ1-2	TRBV19	NA	NA	CASSPAAIYGYTF	TGTGCCAGTAGTCCGGCGGCAATCTATGGCTACACCTTC
TRBJ1-1	TRBV18	NA	NA	CASSLSRDYTEAFF	TGTGCCAGCTCACTTTCGAGAGACTACACTGAAGCTTTCTTT
TRBJ1-4	TRBV7-8	NA	NA	CASSDKQGVNEKLFF	TGTGCCAGCAGCGACAAACAGGGAGTTAATGAAAAACTGTTTTTT
TRBJ1-2	TRBV10-2	TRBD1	NA	CASSPDRGLDGGYTF	TGCGCCAGCAGCCCTGACAGGGGCCTTGACGGTGGCTACACCTTC
TRBJ1-5	TRBV27	TRBD1	NA	CASSRDRAGQPQHF	TGTGCCAGCAGCCGGGACAGGGCTGGGCAGCCCCAGCATTTT
TRBJ1-2	TRBV19	TRBD1	NA	CASEPGQGHGYTF	TGTGCCAGTGAACCGGGACAGGGACATGGCTACACCTTC